This T cell receptor (beta chain) was observed in a study of blood T cell repertoires in COVID-19. Study information: The recovered donors of Cohort 3 showed two negative PCRs, clearance, or symptom resolution. The United States, Italy and Spain provided the acute and convalescent COVID-19 samples.

Study members were between 18 and 89 years old and lived in 24 US regions. Cohort placement rested on clinical history that participants reported themselves. The sample holds one count of this clone. Generated by immunoSEQ multiplex PCR, the TCRdb table keeps only in-frame clones and is missing some. The data contain roughly 150,000 clones, 79% of them singletons. Germline V gives CDR1 SGHDT, CDR2 YYEEEE. CDR3 length: 15 amino acids. J gave up 3 bases and V 4 bases, and 6 bases lay outside the gene matches. The receptor's source is a woman in her sixties or seventies in a cohort exposed to, infected with or recovered from COVID-19 (not recorded which). This rearrangement joins TRBV5-6 to TRBJ2-3; 9 bases are a match to TRBD2. Material: PBMCs or T cells enriched from blood (not recorded which). DNA for the CDR3: TGTGCCAGCAGCGATAGCGGGAGCCTTACAGATACGCAGTATTTT. It is translated as CASSDSGSLTDTQYF.